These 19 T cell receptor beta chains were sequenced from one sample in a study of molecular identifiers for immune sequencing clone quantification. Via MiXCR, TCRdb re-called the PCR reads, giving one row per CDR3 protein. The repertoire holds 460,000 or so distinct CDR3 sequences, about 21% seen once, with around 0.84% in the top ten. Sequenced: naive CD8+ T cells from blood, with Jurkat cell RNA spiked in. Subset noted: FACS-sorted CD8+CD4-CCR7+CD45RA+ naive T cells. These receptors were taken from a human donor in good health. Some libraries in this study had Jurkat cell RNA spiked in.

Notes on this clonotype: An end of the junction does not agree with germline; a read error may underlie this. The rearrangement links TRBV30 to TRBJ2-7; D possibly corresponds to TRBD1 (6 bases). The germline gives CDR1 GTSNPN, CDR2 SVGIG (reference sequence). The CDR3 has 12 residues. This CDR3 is CARSQGGYEQYF. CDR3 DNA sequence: TGTGCCCGGAGTCAAGGGGGCTACGAGCAGTACTTC.

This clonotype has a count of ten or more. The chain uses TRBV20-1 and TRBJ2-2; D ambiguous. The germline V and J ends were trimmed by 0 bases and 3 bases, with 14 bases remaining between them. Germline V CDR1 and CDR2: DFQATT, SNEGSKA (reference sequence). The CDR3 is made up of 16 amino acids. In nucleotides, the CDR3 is TGCAGTGCTAGAGAGAGTAGCTTGTCTTACACCGGGGAGCTGTTTTTT. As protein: CSARESSLSYTGELFF.

The CDR3, as DNA: TGTGCCAGCGGGGGGCATTACAATGAGCAGTTCTTC. Its translation: CASGGHYNEQFF. The chain combines TRBV6-5 with TRBJ2-1; the D gene could be TRBD1 or TRBD2 (6 bases each). This CDR3 has 12 residues. V shed 8 bases and J shed 4 bases, with 9 bases lying between them. CDR1 is MNHEY and CDR2 is SVGAGI in the germline V gene.

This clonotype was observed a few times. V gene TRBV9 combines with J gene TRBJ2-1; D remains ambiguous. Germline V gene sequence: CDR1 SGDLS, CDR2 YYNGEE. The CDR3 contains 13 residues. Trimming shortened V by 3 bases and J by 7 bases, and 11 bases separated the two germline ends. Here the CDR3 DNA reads TGTGCCAGCAGCGATTCGGGCGATAATGAGCAGTTCTTC. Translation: CASSDSGDNEQFF.

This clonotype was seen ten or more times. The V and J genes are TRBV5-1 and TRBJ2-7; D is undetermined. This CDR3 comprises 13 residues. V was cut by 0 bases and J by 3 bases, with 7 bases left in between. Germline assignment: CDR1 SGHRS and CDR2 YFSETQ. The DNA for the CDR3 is TGCGCCAGCAGCTTGGTGGGGTACTACGAGCAGTACTTC. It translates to CASSLVGYYEQYF.

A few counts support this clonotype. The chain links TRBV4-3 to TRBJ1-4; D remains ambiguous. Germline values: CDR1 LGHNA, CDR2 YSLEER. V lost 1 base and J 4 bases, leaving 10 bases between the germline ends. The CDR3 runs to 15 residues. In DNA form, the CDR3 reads TGCGCCAGCAGCCAAGGGACCTACAGTAATGAAAAACTGTTTTTT. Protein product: CASSQGTYSNEKLFF.

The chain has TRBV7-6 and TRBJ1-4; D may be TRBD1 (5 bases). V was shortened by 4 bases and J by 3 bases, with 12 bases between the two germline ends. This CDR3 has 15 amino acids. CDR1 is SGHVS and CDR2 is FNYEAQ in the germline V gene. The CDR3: CASSSQGVANEKLFF. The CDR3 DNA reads TGTGCCAGCAGCTCCCAGGGAGTCGCTAATGAAAAACTGTTTTTT.

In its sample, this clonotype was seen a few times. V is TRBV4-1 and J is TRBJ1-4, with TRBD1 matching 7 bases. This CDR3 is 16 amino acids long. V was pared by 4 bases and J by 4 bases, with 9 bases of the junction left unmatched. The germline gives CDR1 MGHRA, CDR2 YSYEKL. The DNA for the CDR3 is TGCGCCAGCAGCCCCCTAGGACAGGAGATTAATGAAAAACTGTTTTTT. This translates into CASSPLGQEINEKLFF.

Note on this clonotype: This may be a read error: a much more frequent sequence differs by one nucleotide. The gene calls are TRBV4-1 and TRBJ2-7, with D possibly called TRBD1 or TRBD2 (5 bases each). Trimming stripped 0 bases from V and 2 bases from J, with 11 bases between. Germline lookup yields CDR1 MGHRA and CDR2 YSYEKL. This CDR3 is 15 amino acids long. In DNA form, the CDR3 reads TGCGCCAGCAGCCAAGATGGGGCACTAGCCTACGAGCAGTACTTC. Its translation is CASSQDGALAYEQYF.

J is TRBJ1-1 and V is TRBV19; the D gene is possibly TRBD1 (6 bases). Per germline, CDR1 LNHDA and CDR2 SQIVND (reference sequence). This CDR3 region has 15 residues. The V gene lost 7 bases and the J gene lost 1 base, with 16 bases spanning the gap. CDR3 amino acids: CASIQGTRANTEAFF. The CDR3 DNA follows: TGTGCCAGTATTCAAGGGACACGGGCGAACACTGAAGCTTTCTTT.

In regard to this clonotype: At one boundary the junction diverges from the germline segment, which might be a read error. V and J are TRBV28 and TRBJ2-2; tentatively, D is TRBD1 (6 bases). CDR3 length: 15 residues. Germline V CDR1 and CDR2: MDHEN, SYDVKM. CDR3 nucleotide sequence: TGTGCCAGCAGTTCCTCGCAGGGGTGGACCGAGGAGCTGTTCTTT. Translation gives CASSSSQGWTEELFF.

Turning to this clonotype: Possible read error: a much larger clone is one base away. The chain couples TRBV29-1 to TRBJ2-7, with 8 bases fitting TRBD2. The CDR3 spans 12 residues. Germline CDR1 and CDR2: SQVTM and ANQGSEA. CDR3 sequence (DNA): TGCAGCTTTGAAATTGGGACTAGCGAGCAGTACTTC. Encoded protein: CSFEIGTSEQYF.

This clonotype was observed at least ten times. The CDR3 region is CASSLAGRGYEQYF. In DNA form, the CDR3 reads TGTGCCAGCAGCTTAGCGGGGAGAGGCTACGAGCAGTACTTC. The J gene is TRBJ2-7, the V gene TRBV7-9; TRBD2 is a possible D gene (5 bases). CDR1 is SEHNR, CDR2 FQNEAQ, per germline (reference sequence). The CDR3 has 14 residues. The ends were cut back, 0 bases at V and 3 bases at J, with 9 bases in the middle.

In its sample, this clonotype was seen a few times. CDR3 in DNA: TGTGCCAGCAGTGTAGATTTGCGTCAAGAGACCCAGTACTTC. Its protein product is CASSVDLRQETQYF. The genes are TRBV2 and TRBJ2-5; D uncertain. The V end lost 4 bases, the J end lost 2 bases, and 11 bases lay between the germline ends. CDR1 is SNHLY and CDR2 is FYNNEI in the germline V gene. The CDR3 has 14 residues. The full variable domain, completed using reference TRBV2 and TRBJ2-5, is EPEVTQTPSHQVTQMGQEVILRCVPISNHLYFYWYRQILGQKVEFLVSFYNNEISEKSEIFDDQFSVERPDGSNFTLKIRSTKLEDSAMYFCASSVDLRQETQYFGPGTRLLVL.

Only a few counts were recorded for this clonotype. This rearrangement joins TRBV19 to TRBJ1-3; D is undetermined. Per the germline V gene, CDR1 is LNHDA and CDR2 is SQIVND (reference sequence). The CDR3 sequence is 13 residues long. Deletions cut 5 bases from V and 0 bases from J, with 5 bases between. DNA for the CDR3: TGTGCCAGTAGTGCCTTCTCTGGAAACACCATATATTTT. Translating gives CASSAFSGNTIYF.

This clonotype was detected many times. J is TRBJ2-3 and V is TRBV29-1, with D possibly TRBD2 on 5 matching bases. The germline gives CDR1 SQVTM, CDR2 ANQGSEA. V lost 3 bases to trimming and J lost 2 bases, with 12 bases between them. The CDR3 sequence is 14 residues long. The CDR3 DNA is TGCAGCGTTGAGGGTGCTAGCTCCACAGATACGCAGTATTTT. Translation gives CSVEGASSTDTQYF.

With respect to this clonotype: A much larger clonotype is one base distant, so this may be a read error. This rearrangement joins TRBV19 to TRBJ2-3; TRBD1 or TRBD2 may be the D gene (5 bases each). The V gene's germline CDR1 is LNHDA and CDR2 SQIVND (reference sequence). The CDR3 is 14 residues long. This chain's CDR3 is CAGSIDEGTDTQYF. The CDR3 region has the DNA TGTGCCGGTAGTATAGACGAGGGGACAGATACGCAGTATTTT.

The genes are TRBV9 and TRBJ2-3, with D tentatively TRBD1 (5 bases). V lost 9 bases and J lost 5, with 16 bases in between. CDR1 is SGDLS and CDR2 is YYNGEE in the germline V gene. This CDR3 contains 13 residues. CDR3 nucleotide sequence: TGTGCCACAGGGAAGGAAGACGGAGATACGCAGTATTTT. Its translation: CATGKEDGDTQYF. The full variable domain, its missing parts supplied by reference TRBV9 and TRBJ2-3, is DSGVTQTPKHLITATGQRVTLRCSPRSGDLSVYWYQQSLDQGLQFLIQYYNGEERAKGNILERFSAQQFPDLHSELNLSSLELGDSALYFCATGKEDGDTQYFGPGTRLTVL.

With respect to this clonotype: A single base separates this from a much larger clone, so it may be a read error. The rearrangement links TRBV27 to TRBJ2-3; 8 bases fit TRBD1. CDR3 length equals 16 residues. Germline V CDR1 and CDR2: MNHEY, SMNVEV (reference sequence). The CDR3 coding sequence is TGTGCCAGCAAAACCCGGACAGGGCTGCGCACAGGTACGCAGTATTTT. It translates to CASKTRTGLRTGTQYF.